The clone carrying this T cell receptor beta chain occurred many times. The antigen remains unidentified. The data were obtained in a study of breast tumors, draining lymph nodes, adjacent tissues. Broader study findings: Compared with lymph nodes, tumors were less diverse; compared with nontumor tissue, more. Tumor T cell lymph node origin was a supported hypothesis, not proven.

Axillary draining lymph nodes of breast cancer patients supplied the node samples. TCRdb re-derived calls from the multiplex PCR reads in MiXCR, one entry per CDR3 protein. The data hold 200,000 to 250,000 distinct CDR3 sequences, with less than 40% observed a single time. Germline assignment: CDR1 SNHLY and CDR2 FYNNEI. V lost 8 bases and J 3 bases, leaving 20 bases between the germline ends. The length of the CDR3 is 16 residues. This clonotype originated in a female donor with breast cancer. Some clones in this sample may be carry-over from other donors' samples. Sequencing input: axillary lymph node tissue. The chain carries TRBV2 and TRBJ2-1, with D possibly TRBD2 on 7 matching bases. CDR3 sequence: CASREVGAGRYNEQFF. The CDR3 DNA reads as TGTGCCAGCCGGGAGGTGGGGGCGGGACGCTACAATGAGCAGTTCTTC.